The 8 T cell receptor beta chains listed next were all sequenced from one sample in a study of T cell responses to AZD1222 COVID-19 vaccine. The table came from immunoSEQ multiplex PCR; TCRdb's copy has only in-frame clones and leaves some out. The table lists 150,000 or so clones, almost 90% of them singletons. Material: peripheral blood, obtained on day 0 of AZD1222 vaccination. These receptor sequences come from an adult in good health.

This rearrangement joins TRBV9 to TRBJ1-2; TRBD1 matches at 8 bases. Germline CDR1 and CDR2: SGDLS and YYNGEE. The CDR3 contains 15 residues. The V segment lost 0 bases and the J segment 5 bases; nucleotides outside the gene matches: 6. CDR3 residues: CASSVAPGQGYGYTF. The CDR3 bases are TGTGCCAGCAGCGTAGCGCCAGGACAGGGTTATGGCTACACCTTC.

Notes on this clone: An end of the junction differs from the germline gene, which may be a read error. The chain uses TRBV24-1 and TRBJ1-2; no clear D gene. The germline CDR1 and CDR2 sequences are KGHDR and SFDVKD. This CDR3 comprises 12 residues. The CDR3 DNA sequence: TGTGCCACTAGTGGGTCTAACTATGGCTACACCTTC. This encodes CATSGSNYGYTF.

V gene TRBV9 combines with J gene TRBJ2-1; 7 positions agree with TRBD2. The CDR3 totals 13 residues. V gave up 6 bases and J gave up 4 bases; unmatched junction bases: 4. CDR1 is SGDLS and CDR2 is YYNGEE in the germline V gene. This CDR3 reads CASTRRGYNEQFF. CDR3 bases: TGTGCCAGCACCCGGCGGGGGTACAATGAGCAGTTCTTC.

The chain joins TRBV7-9 to TRBJ1-1, with D possibly matching TRBD1 (6 bases). CDR3 size: 13 residues. Germline V gene sequence: CDR1 SEHNR, CDR2 FQNEAQ (reference sequence). Trimming stripped 10 bases from V and 1 base from J, with 13 bases between. Written as DNA, the CDR3 is TGTGCCACAGGGGCCACAAAGAACACTGAAGCTTTCTTT. Translating it yields CATGATKNTEAFF.

The rearrangement uses TRBV30 and TRBJ1-4; no firm D call. Germline loops: CDR1 GTSNPN, CDR2 SVGIG (reference sequence). Trimming removed 2 bases from V and 4 bases from J, with 11 bases in between. This CDR3 contains 14 residues. CDR3: CAWSSPFRNEKLFF. CDR3 nucleotide sequence: TGTGCCTGGAGTTCCCCTTTCCGTAATGAAAAACTGTTTTTT. Full variable domain (remainder filled in from reference TRBV30 and TRBJ1-4): SQTIHQWPATLVQPVGSPLSLECTVEGTSNPNLYWYRQAAGRGLQLLFYSVGIGQISSEVPQNLSASRPQDRQFILSSKKLLLSDSGFYLCAWSSPFRNEKLFFGSGTQLSVL.

This rearrangement joins TRBV6-4 to TRBJ2-1, with 13 bases that match TRBD2. The trim removed 2 bases at V and 4 bases at J, leaving 2 bases unmatched. Germline V gives CDR1 MRHNA, CDR2 SNTAGT. The CDR3 runs to 16 residues. CDR3 sequence reads: CASSDGLAGDYNEQFF. The CDR3 nucleotides read TGTGCCAGCAGTGACGGACTAGCGGGAGATTACAATGAGCAGTTCTTC.

The chain couples TRBV19 to TRBJ2-1, with TRBD2 as a possible D gene (6 bases). The ends were cut back, 5 bases at V and 3 bases at J, with 11 bases in the middle. The CDR3 covers 14 residues. Germline V lookup: CDR1 LNHDA, CDR2 SQIVND (reference sequence). The DNA of the CDR3 is TGTGCCAGTAGTTTCGGCGGGAACTACAATGAGCAGTTCTTC. This codes for CASSFGGNYNEQFF. The full variable domain, completed using reference TRBV19 and TRBJ2-1, is DGGITQSPKYLFRKEGQNVTLSCEQNLNHDAMYWYRQDPGQGLRLIYYSQIVNDFQKGDIAEGYSVSREKKESFPLTVTSAQKNPTAFYLCASSFGGNYNEQFFGPGTRLTVL.

This rearrangement joins TRBV25-1 to TRBJ2-7; 8 nucleotides agree with TRBD2. Germline loops: CDR1 MGHDK, CDR2 SYGVNS. CDR3 length equals 15 residues. V was clipped by 0 bases and J by 5 bases; unmatched bases: 6. The chain's CDR3 is CASSEYPGRDHEQYF. The CDR3 DNA reads TGTGCCAGCAGTGAATATCCCGGGAGGGACCACGAGCAGTACTTC.